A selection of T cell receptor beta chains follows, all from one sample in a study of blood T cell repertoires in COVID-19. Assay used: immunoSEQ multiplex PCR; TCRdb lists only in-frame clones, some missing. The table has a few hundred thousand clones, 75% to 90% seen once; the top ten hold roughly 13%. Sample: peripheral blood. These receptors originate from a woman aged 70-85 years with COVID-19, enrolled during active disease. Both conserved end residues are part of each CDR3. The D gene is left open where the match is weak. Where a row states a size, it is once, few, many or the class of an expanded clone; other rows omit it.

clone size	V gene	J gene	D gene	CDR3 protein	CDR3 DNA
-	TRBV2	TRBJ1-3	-	CASHSGNTIYF	TGTGCCAGCCACTCTGGAAACACCATATATTTT
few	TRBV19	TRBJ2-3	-	CASSMTDTDTQYF	TGTGCCAGTAGTATGACAGACACAGATACGCAGTATTTT
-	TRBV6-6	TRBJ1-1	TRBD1	CASRGDSGYEAFF	TGTGCCAGCAGAGGGGACAGTGGCTATGAAGCTTTCTTT
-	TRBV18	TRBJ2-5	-	CASSPGGAQETQYF	TGTGCCAGCTCACCAGGTGGGGCCCAAGAGACCCAGTACTTC
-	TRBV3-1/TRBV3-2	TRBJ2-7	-	CASSQRTYEQYF	TGTGCCAGCAGCCAGCGCACCTACGAGCAGTACTTC
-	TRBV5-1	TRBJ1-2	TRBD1	CASSHTTGGNYGYTF	TGCGCCAGCAGCCATACGACAGGGGGCAACTATGGCTACACCTTC
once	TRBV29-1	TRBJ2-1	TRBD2	CSVRGGSNEQFF	TGCAGCGTCCGGGGAGGGAGCAATGAGCAGTTCTTC
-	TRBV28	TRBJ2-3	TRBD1	CASSFGLMGTGNFPTQYF	TGTGCCAGCAGTTTCGGGCTAATGGGGACAGGGAACTTCCCTACGCAGTATTTT
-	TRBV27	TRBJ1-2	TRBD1	CASSPASGQGAGGYTF	TGTGCCAGCAGTCCCGCCTCGGGACAGGGGGCAGGGGGCTACACCTTC
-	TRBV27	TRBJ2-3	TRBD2	CASSGGGGGTDTQYF	TGTGCCAGCTCAGGCGGTGGCGGGGGGACAGATACGCAGTATTTT
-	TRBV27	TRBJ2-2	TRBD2	CASSPSGQGLNTGELFF	TGTGCCAGCAGTCCCTCAGGGCAGGGACTAAACACCGGGGAGCTGTTTTTT
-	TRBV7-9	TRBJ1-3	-	CASSLGGVGNTIYF	TGTGCCAGCAGCTTAGGAGGAGTTGGAAACACCATATATTTT
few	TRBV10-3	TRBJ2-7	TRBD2	CAISGKAAGGPPFEQYF	TGTGCCATCAGTGGGAAGGCGGCGGGGGGGCCCCCCTTCGAGCAGTACTTC
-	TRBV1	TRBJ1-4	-	CTSSHPGHREKLFF	TGCACCAGCAGCCACCCGGGACATCGAGAAAAACTGTTTTTT
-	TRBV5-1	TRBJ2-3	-	CASSSGVLTTDTQYF	TGCGCCAGCAGCTCCGGAGTACTTACCACAGATACGCAGTATTTT
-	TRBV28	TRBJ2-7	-	CASSWANEQYF	TGTGCCAGCAGTTGGGCGAACGAGCAGTACTTC
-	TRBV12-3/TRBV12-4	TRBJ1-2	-	CASSLGLNYGYTF	TGTGCCAGCAGTTTAGGGCTTAACTATGGCTACACCTTC
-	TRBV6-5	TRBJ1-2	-	CASSLAYGYTF	TGTGCCAGCAGCTTGGCCTATGGCTACACCTTC
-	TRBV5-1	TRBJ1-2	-	CASSLQTTNYGYTF	TGCGCCAGCAGCTTACAGACCACTAACTATGGCTACACCTTC
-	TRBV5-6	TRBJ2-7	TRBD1	CASSLPGTAYEQYF	TGTGCCAGCAGCTTACCCGGGACAGCTTACGAGCAGTACTTC
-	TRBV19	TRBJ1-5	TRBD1	CASRRDSKNNQPQHF	TGTGCCAGTAGACGGGACAGCAAAAACAATCAGCCCCAGCATTTT
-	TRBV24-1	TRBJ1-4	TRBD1	CATSDSTGYSEKLFF	TGTGCCACCAGTGATTCGACAGGGTATAGCGAAAAACTGTTTTTT
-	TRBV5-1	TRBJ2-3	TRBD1	CASSQRSGTGGLKDTQYF	TGCGCCAGCAGCCAACGAAGCGGGACAGGGGGTTTGAAAGATACGCAGTATTTT
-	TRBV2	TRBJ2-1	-	CASSETSYVEQFF	TGTGCCAGCAGTGAAACTAGCTATGTTGAGCAGTTCTTC